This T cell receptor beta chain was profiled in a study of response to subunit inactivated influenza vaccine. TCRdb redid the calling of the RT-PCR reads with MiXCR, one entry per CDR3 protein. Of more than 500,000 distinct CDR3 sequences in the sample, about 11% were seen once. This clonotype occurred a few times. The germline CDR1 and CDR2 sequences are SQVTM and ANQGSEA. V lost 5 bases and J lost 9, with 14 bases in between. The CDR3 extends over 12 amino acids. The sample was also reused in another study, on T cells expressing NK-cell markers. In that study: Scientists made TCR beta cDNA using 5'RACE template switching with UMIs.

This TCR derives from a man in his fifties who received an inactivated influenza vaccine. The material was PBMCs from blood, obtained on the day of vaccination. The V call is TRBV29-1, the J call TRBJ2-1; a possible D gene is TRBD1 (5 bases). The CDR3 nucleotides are TGCAGCGTTAAACCAACAGGCGGTGAGCAGTTCTTC. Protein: CSVKPTGGEQFF.